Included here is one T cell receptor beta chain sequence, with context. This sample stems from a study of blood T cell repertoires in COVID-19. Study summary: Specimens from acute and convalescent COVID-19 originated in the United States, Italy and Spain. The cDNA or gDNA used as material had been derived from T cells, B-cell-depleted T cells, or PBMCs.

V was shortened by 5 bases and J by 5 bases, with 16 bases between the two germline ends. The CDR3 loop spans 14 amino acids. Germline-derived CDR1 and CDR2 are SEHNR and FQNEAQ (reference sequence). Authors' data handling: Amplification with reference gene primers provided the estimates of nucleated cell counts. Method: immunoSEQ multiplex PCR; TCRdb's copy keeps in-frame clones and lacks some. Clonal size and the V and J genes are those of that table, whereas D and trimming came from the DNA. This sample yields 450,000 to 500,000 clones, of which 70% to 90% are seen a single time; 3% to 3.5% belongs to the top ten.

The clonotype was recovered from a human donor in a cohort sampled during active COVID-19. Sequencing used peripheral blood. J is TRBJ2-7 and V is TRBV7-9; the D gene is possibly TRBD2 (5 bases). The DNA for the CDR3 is TGTGCCAGCAGCCCAAGGACCCAGAGGGACGAGCAGTACTTC. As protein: CASSPRTQRDEQYF.